These 12 T cell receptor beta chains were all obtained from the same sample, sequenced in a study of cytomegalovirus exposure and HLA in healthy donors. 60 Vbeta and 13 Jbeta primers were used in PCR. Data came from immunoSEQ multiplex PCR; TCRdb stores just in-frame clones and leaves some out. The sample includes about 100,000 clones, around four fifths of them seen just once. Sequenced input: PBMCs. The receptor set was obtained from a woman aged 55-70 years in good health and CMV-seronegative.

The rearrangement uses TRBV5-1 and TRBJ2-2; D is undetermined. The CDR3 runs to 11 residues. The germline V gene has CDR1 SGHRS and CDR2 YFSETQ. V gave up 7 bases and J gave up 3 bases, with 4 bases separating them. The CDR3 bases are TGCGCCAGCGCGCACACCGGGGAGCTGTTTTTT. Encoded protein: CASAHTGELFF.

The chain uses TRBV6-1 and TRBJ1-5; a weak D match, TRBD1 (6 bases). Germline values: CDR1 MNHNS, CDR2 SASEGT. Deletions cut 3 bases from V and 3 bases from J, with 9 bases between. This CDR3 has 14 amino acids. The CDR3 sequence is CASSDQGTNQPQHF. DNA for the CDR3: TGTGCCAGCAGTGATCAGGGGACCAATCAGCCCCAGCATTTT.

The CDR3, as DNA: TGTGCCAGCAGCGCACAGGGGGCGCGCACTGAAGCTTTCTTT. Translating it yields CASSAQGARTEAFF. This rearrangement joins TRBV9 to TRBJ1-1; 9 bases agree with TRBD1. The CDR3 has 14 residues. The J segment lost 4 bases and the V segment lost 3 bases, leaving 4 bases of the junction unmatched. Germline V gene data show CDR1 as SGDLS and CDR2 as YYNGEE.

The sample holds one count of this clone. The rearrangement joins TRBV18 to TRBJ1-1; a possible D gene is TRBD1 (5 bases). The CDR3 consists of 13 residues. CDR1 KGHSH and CDR2 LQKENI come from the germline V gene. V was clipped by 2 bases and J by 4 bases, with 8 bases between them. CDR3 protein: CASSPSGFTEAFF. CDR3 DNA sequence: TGTGCCAGCTCACCATCAGGGTTCACTGAAGCTTTCTTT.

This clone was seen once. This chain joins TRBV4-1 and TRBJ2-3; D not certain. This CDR3 spans 18 amino acids. V dropped 2 bases and J dropped 1 base, with 19 bases sitting between them. Germline V lookup: CDR1 MGHRA, CDR2 YSYEKL. CDR3 in amino acids: CASSQSAPRCGGTDTQYF. Written as DNA, the CDR3 is TGCGCCAGCAGCCAAAGCGCGCCACGATGTGGAGGCACAGATACGCAGTATTTT.

The chain recombines TRBV11-2 with TRBJ2-7, with D tentatively TRBD2 (6 bases). This CDR3 has 12 amino acids. V lost 5 bases to trimming and J lost 6 bases, with 11 bases between them. Looked up from germline, CDR1 is SGHAT and CDR2 is FQNNGV. The CDR3 sequence is CASSPGGAEQYF. The CDR3 DNA follows: TGTGCCAGCAGCCCGGGCGGGGCCGAGCAGTACTTC.

V is TRBV29-1 and J is TRBJ1-2; weak D call: TRBD1 (5 bases). Trimming removed 6 bases from V and 4 bases from J, with 21 bases in between. Germline assignment: CDR1 SQVTM and CDR2 ANQGSEA. This CDR3 is 15 amino acids long. The CDR3 loop is CSVRWQGLGSYGYTF. The DNA of the CDR3 is TGCAGCGTGAGATGGCAGGGTCTGGGTTCCTATGGCTACACCTTC.

This rearrangement joins TRBV19 to TRBJ1-5, with 7 positions matching TRBD1. CDR3 length: 15 residues. Germline V gene sequence: CDR1 LNHDA, CDR2 SQIVND (reference sequence). The V segment lost 7 bases and the J segment 0 bases; nucleotides outside the gene matches: 6. The CDR3 is CASKGQPYSNQPQHF. CDR3 bases: TGTGCCAGTAAGGGACAGCCTTATAGCAATCAGCCCCAGCATTTT.

The V call is TRBV9, the J call TRBJ2-3; 12 bases are a match to TRBD1. CDR3 size: 20 residues. The germline V gene encodes CDR1 SGDLS and CDR2 YYNGEE. The ends lost 3 bases at V and 0 bases at J; junction bases unmatched: 14. The CDR3 DNA sequence: TGTGCCAGCAGCGACGGGACAGGGGGCTATATTACCGCTAGCACAGATACGCAGTATTTT. Encoded protein: CASSDGTGGYITASTDTQYF.

Only a few counts were recorded for this clone. V gene TRBV5-1 combines with J gene TRBJ1-1; D is perhaps TRBD1 (5 bases). Trimming shortened V by 4 bases and J by 1 base, and 8 bases separated the two germline ends. CDR1 is SGHRS, CDR2 YFSETQ, per germline. The CDR3 is 13 residues long. The CDR3 DNA reads as TGCGCCAGCAGCACAGGTAGGAACACTGAAGCTTTCTTT. Its protein product is CASSTGRNTEAFF.

This clone was seen a single time. The J gene is TRBJ2-3, the V gene TRBV9; 10 bases are a match to TRBD1. This CDR3 is 16 amino acids long. V shed 4 bases, J shed 6 bases, and the junction held 11 bases outside the gene matches. Germline loops: CDR1 SGDLS, CDR2 YYNGEE. The CDR3 DNA sequence: TGTGCCAGCAGCATGACAGGGGGCGACACGGTTGATACGCAGTATTTT. Encoded protein: CASSMTGGDTVDTQYF.

The count of this clone is one. This CDR3 reads CASSPQAGGLTDTQYF. In nucleotides, the CDR3 is TGTGCCAGCTCACCCCAAGCGGGAGGCCTAACAGATACGCAGTATTTT. The chain couples TRBV18 to TRBJ2-3, with TRBD2 matching 9 bases. CDR1 KGHSH and CDR2 LQKENI come from the germline V gene. J lost 3 bases, V lost 3 bases, and 7 bases had no gene match. This CDR3 has 16 amino acids.